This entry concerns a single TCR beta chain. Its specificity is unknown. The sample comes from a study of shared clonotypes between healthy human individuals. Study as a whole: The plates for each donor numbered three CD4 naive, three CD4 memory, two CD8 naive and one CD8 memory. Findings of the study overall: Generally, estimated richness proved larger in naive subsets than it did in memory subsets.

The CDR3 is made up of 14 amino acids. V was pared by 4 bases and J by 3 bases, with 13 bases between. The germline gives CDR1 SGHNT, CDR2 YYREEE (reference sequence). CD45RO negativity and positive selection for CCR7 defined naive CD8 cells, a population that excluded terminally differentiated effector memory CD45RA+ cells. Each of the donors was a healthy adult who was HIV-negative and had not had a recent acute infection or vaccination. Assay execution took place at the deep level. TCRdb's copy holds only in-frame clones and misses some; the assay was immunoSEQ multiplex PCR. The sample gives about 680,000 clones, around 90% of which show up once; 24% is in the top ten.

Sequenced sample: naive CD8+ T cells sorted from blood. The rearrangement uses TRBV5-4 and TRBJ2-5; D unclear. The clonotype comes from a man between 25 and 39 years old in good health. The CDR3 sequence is CASSPSSAEETQYF. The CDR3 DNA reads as TGTGCCAGCAGCCCCTCTTCTGCGGAAGAGACCCAGTACTTC.